This T cell receptor beta chain was captured in a study of blood T cell repertoires in COVID-19. TCRdb's table, derived via immunoSEQ multiplex PCR, lists solely in-frame clones and lacks some. The sample shows approximately 150,000 clones, 70% to 80% of them seen only once. The CDR3 extends over 14 amino acids. CDR1 is SQVTM and CDR2 is ANQGSEA in the germline V gene. V lost 4 bases to trimming and J lost 0 bases, with 10 bases between them. Source material: peripheral blood. This TCR came from a woman aged 60-70 years with COVID-19, enrolled during active disease. The chain employs TRBV29-1 and TRBJ1-3, with a weak D call TRBD1 (6 bases). Here the CDR3 DNA reads TGCAGCGTTGGTTTGGGACACTCTGGAAACACCATATATTTT. This encodes CSVGLGHSGNTIYF. Drawing the rest from reference TRBV29-1 and TRBJ1-3, the complete variable domain is SAVISQKPSRDICQRGTSLTIQCQVDSQVTMMFWYRQQPGQSLTLIATANQGSEATYESGFVIDKFPISRPNLTFSTLTVSNMSPEDSSIYLCSVGLGHSGNTIYFGEGSWLTVV.